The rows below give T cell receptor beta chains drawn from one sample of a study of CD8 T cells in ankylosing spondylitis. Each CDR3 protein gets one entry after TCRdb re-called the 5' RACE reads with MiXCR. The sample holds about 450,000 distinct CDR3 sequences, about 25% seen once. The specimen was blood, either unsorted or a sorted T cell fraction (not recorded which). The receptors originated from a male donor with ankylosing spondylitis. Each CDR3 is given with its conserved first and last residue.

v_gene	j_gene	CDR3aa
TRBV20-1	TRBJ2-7	CSAPASGYYEQYF
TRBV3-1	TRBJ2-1	CASSQEGQTNEQFF
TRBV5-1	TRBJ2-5	CASSLAGDGGETQYF
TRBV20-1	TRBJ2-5	CSARLAGVFQETQYF
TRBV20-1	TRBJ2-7	CSARRDSSYEQYF
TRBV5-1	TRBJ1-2	CASSLDWGADYGYTF
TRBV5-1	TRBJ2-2	CASSLTADNTGELFF
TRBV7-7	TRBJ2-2	CASSPIQEATGELFF
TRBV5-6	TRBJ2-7	CASSSLAGVVYEQYF
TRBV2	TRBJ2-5	CASSEQRETQYF
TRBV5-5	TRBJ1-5	CASSLGDGGGAGQPQHF
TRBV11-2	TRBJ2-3	CASSLERELAGVGNTQYF
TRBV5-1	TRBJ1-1	CASSSGLVGATNTEAFF
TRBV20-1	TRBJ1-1	CSAPSSKNTEAFF
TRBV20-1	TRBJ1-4	CSARGANEKLFF
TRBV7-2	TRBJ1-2	CASSFRQYGYTF
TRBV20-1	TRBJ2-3	CSAPASVSTDTQYF
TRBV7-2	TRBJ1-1	CASSLAQAWPEAFF
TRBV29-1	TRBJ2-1	CSVDGGRGHNEQFF
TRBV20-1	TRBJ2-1	CSAEASSGRAFNEQFF
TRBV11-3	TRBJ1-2	CASSLEGHYGYTF
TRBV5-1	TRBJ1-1	CASSSSLGTEAFF
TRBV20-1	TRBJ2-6	CSAIRSGANVLTF
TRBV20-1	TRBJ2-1	CSASLLDEQFF
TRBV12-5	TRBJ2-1	CASGFGQGREQFF
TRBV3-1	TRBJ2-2	CASSQDRVGQLFF
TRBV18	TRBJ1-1	CASSPSGGSDTEAFF
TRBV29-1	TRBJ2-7	CSVEGTGGAFQQYF
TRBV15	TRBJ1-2	CATSRGGGQGGENYGYTF
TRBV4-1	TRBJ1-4	CASSPFEDSEKLFF
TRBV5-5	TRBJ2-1	CASSLGVAGMNEQFF
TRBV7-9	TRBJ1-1	CASSSPGANTEAFF
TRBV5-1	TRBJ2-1	CASSLYGGSLNEQFF
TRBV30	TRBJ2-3	CAWSRDSPRDTQYF
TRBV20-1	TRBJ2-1	CSAYSGDEQFF
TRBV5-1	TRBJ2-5	CASSLVPGGEETQYF
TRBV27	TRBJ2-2	CASSSRQAGAVYPNTGELFF
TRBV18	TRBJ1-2	CASSPTADRVNYGYTF
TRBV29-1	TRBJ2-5	CSVGWSRETQYF
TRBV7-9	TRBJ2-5	CASSLLGGAGETQYF
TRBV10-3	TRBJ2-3	CAISETAGEGTDTQYF
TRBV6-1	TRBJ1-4	CASSDPGQPNEKLFF
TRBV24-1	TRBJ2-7	CATRTYGLKYEQYF
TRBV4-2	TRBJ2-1	CASTAGDYNEQFF
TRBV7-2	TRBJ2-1	CASSRLAGGNNEQFF
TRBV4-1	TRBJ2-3	CASSQRGVPSTDTQYF
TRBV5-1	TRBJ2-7	CASSRTGLSYEQYF
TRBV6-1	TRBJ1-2	CASSGDGANYGYTF
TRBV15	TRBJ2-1	CATSRDPGIEQFF
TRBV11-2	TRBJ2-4	CASSLSQGNIQYF
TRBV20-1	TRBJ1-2	CSAPRGAFYGYTF
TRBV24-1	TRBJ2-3	CATRGGGAGTDTQYF
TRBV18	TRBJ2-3	CASSPAGGDTQYF
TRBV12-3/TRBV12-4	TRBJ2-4	CASSLGSNSGKWYF
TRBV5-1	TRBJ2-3	CASSFGTSGSRTDTQYF
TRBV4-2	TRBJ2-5	CASSQRYPLRETQYF
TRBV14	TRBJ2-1	CASSQRGNEQFF
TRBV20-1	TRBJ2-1	CSAREGSGRNEQFF
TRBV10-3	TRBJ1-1	CAIRPLDDQGNTEAFF